This entry concerns a single T cell receptor (beta chain). This entry is derived from a study of identical twins. V lost 3 bases and J 0 bases, leaving 15 bases between the germline ends. The CDR3 totals 15 residues. Germline V gene lookup returns CDR1 SQVTM and CDR2 ANQGSEA. TCRdb reprocessed the 5' RACE reads with MiXCR, giving one entry per CDR3 protein. The sample yields 1.5 million or so distinct CDR3 sequences, 32% seen once. The J gene is TRBJ2-7, the V gene TRBV29-1, with D tentatively TRBD1 or TRBD2 (5 bases each). The TCR sequence derives from a newborn girl in good health. Sequenced sample: cord blood. The CDR3 is CSVEGGRGASYEQYF. The CDR3 DNA sequence: TGCAGCGTTGAGGGTGGGAGAGGGGCCTCCTACGAGCAGTACTTC.